The rows below give T cell receptor beta chains drawn from one sample of a study. TCRdb fed the 5' RACE reads into MiXCR, producing one record per CDR3 protein. The data hold roughly 56,000 distinct CDR3 sequences, with 25% to 30% observed a single time. Sequenced sample: tumor-infiltrating naive CD4+ T cells sorted from the breast tumor. These receptors all come from a female donor with breast cancer. Each CDR3 is given with its conserved first and last residue. Each record gives: V gene, clone size, J gene, CDR3 protein. Rows may omit the clone size; those that give it use once, few, many or a size class.

TRBV6-5	-	TRBJ1-2	CASTPDERNYGYTF
TRBV29-1	-	TRBJ1-1	CSGGSMNTEAFF
TRBV12-3/TRBV12-4	-	TRBJ2-6	CASSPPASGTGSSGANVLTF
TRBV5-5	-	TRBJ1-5	CTSSGGGPDQPQHF
TRBV4-3	-	TRBJ1-1	CASSQEVLNTEAFF
TRBV6-5	-	TRBJ2-3	CASSYASGSDMDTQYF
TRBV5-1	once	TRBJ1-1	CASCRDSYTEAFF
TRBV4-1	many	TRBJ2-3	CASSQGDRAGDTDTQYF
TRBV4-3	-	TRBJ2-4	CASSQGRLAKNIQYF
TRBV5-4	-	TRBJ2-5	CASSLGTKVGETQYF
TRBV2	many	TRBJ2-1	CASLITEGLHEQFF
TRBV7-2	-	TRBJ2-2	CASSLAGGPLRGELFF
TRBV5-1	few	TRBJ1-2	CASSLEASGYGYTF
TRBV9	few	TRBJ2-7	CASSATGTYTYEQYF
TRBV12-3/TRBV12-4	-	TRBJ2-7	CASTPLDASYEQYF
TRBV5-1	-	TRBJ2-3	CASNRGDHASTDTQYF
TRBV20-1	-	TRBJ1-1	CSASQRGTEAFF
TRBV9	-	TRBJ1-3	CASSVATGGYGNTIYF
TRBV20-1	few	TRBJ2-1	CSALGTSGRARDEQFF
TRBV12-3/TRBV12-4	many	TRBJ2-7	CASSFRARTPDEQYF
TRBV28	few	TRBJ2-5	CASSPGWNTGETQYF
TRBV30	few	TRBJ2-1	CAWSVSYNEQFF
TRBV10-3	few	TRBJ1-2	CAISDEVYGYTF
TRBV7-8	-	TRBJ2-4	CASSLAGGQGLYIQYF
TRBV5-6	-	TRBJ1-6	CASSPDRGLNSPLHF
TRBV20-1	-	TRBJ1-1	CSAKQSTGTEAFF
TRBV5-1	-	TRBJ1-6	CASSLDSSSPLHF
TRBV4-2	-	TRBJ2-1	CASSPRQGARNEQFF
TRBV27	-	TRBJ1-2	CASSSKAGTANYGYTF
TRBV5-6	few	TRBJ2-6	CASSLYSGANVLTF
TRBV10-3	many	TRBJ1-2	CAIMKVAGGLYGYTF
TRBV7-9	few	TRBJ1-2	CASSLAHLGESNGYTF
TRBV20-1	many	TRBJ2-6	CSAPLTGGSSGANVLTF
TRBV20-1	many	TRBJ2-5	CSARDVRRTGQETQYF
TRBV4-1	-	TRBJ2-1	CASSQDIGGKQFF
TRBV29-1	many	TRBJ1-1	CSVGVAGTMNTEAFF
TRBV4-2	few	TRBJ2-7	CASSPRGPGYEQYF
TRBV7-2	-	TRBJ2-5	CASSFDWETQYF
TRBV7-3	few	TRBJ2-1	CASSLSRTGSNEQFF
TRBV2	few	TRBJ2-7	CASSTDRGREQYF
TRBV5-6	few	TRBJ1-5	CASSPYNSNQPQHF
TRBV13	-	TRBJ1-5	CASSFPGEPQHF
TRBV5-1	many	TRBJ1-5	CASSLDRADQPQHF
TRBV12-3/TRBV12-4	-	TRBJ2-1	CASRRQGLSNEQFF
TRBV6-5	-	TRBJ1-4	CASGGNEKLFF
TRBV20-1	-	TRBJ2-2	CSARDQQRPNTGELFF
TRBV4-2	-	TRBJ2-7	CASSQEQGATYEQYF
TRBV24-1	few	TRBJ2-1	CATSENRYEQFF
TRBV20-1	many	TRBJ1-5	CSARDQGRNNQPQHF
TRBV27	-	TRBJ2-3	CASSHRLAGGGADTQYF
TRBV4-2	few	TRBJ2-7	CASSPTAGSSYEQYF
TRBV7-9	-	TRBJ2-1	CASSPTSSYNEQFF
TRBV25-1	few	TRBJ2-1	CASSERTTSSYNEQFF
TRBV12-3/TRBV12-4	many	TRBJ1-1	CASSRGTEAFF
TRBV11-3	-	TRBJ2-2	CASSRTQTGELFF
TRBV5-1	few	TRBJ1-1	CASSFNRVRGTEAFF
TRBV4-2	-	TRBJ2-3	CASSQSTGGETDTQYF
TRBV20-1	few	TRBJ1-4	CSARAGQGGEKLFF